These T cell receptor beta chains were read from a single sample in a study of T cell repertoires in cytomegalovirus infection. One entry per CDR3 protein results from TCRdb running MiXCR on the reads. The repertoire consists of 830,000 or so distinct CDR3 sequences, with 32% occurring once and the leading ten covering under 15%. These receptors are not linked to any known antigen. Here the sequenced sample was cultured CD8+ T cells from PBMCs, taken from culture after CMV antigen stimulation. The source of these receptors is a human donor in good health (CMV status not recorded). Some clones in this sample may be carry-over from other donors' samples. Both conserved end residues are part of each CDR3. Fields, in order: CDR3 DNA, CDR3 protein, J gene, clone size, D gene, V gene, CDR3 length. D genes are given only for firm matches. Not every row has a clone size; where given, it reads once, few, many or a size class.

CDR3nt: TGTGCCAGCAGCTCCCAAGCGGGGGGTATGGAGACCCAGTACTTC; CDR3aa: CASSSQAGGMETQYF; j_gene: TRBJ2-5; abundance: many; d_gene: TRBD2; v_gene: TRBV7-2; len: 15
CDR3nt: TGTGCCAGCAGTTTTGGCTACTCTAATGAGCAGTTCTTC; CDR3aa: CASSFGYSNEQFF; j_gene: TRBJ2-1; abundance: NA; d_gene: NA; v_gene: TRBV27; len: 13
CDR3nt: TGTGCCAGCAGCGTAGCACAGGGGGCCGACCAAGAGACCCAGTACTTC; CDR3aa: CASSVAQGADQETQYF; j_gene: TRBJ2-5; abundance: few; d_gene: TRBD1; v_gene: TRBV9; len: 16
CDR3nt: TGTGCCAGCAGTCTCGGGACAGCCAGCCAAGAGACCCAGTACTTC; CDR3aa: CASSLGTASQETQYF; j_gene: TRBJ2-5; abundance: few; d_gene: TRBD1; v_gene: TRBV12-3/TRBV12-4; len: 15
CDR3nt: TGTGCCAGCACCTTGGGCGGTGGTCGGTACTTC; CDR3aa: CASTLGGGRYF; j_gene: TRBJ2-5; abundance: NA; d_gene: NA; v_gene: TRBV5-5; len: 11
CDR3nt: TGTGCCAATGAGGGAGTGGAACAGCTTAGCACAGATACGCAGTATTTT; CDR3aa: CANEGVEQLSTDTQYF; j_gene: TRBJ2-3; abundance: few; d_gene: NA; v_gene: TRBV7-9; len: 16
CDR3nt: TGCGCCAGCAGCCTCTTGGAGGGGGGGGGCCGCATAAAATACAATGAGCAGTTCTTC; CDR3aa: CASSLLEGGGRIKYNEQFF; j_gene: TRBJ2-1; abundance: few; d_gene: NA; v_gene: TRBV4-1; len: 19
CDR3nt: TGTGCCAGCAGCTCCCTGCAACAGGGGAACACCGGGGAGCTGTTTTTT; CDR3aa: CASSSLQQGNTGELFF; j_gene: TRBJ2-2; abundance: few; d_gene: NA; v_gene: TRBV14; len: 16
CDR3nt: TGTGCCAGCAGCAACAGGGGTCTCAGCGCAAATACGCAGTATTTT; CDR3aa: CASSNRGLSANTQYF; j_gene: TRBJ2-3; abundance: NA; d_gene: TRBD1; v_gene: TRBV6-1; len: 15
CDR3nt: TGTGCCAGCAGCGTAGTGGACAGACCGAACATTGAAGCTTTCTTT; CDR3aa: CASSVVDRPNIEAFF; j_gene: TRBJ1-1; abundance: NA; d_gene: NA; v_gene: TRBV9; len: 15
CDR3nt: TGTGCCAGCAGCCCTTACCCACCCGACAGGGCGAATGAAGCTTTCTTT; CDR3aa: CASSPYPPDRANEAFF; j_gene: TRBJ1-1; abundance: NA; d_gene: TRBD1; v_gene: TRBV7-2; len: 16
CDR3nt: TGTGCCAGCAGTGGGGCAGCGAGACCTGATTATGGCTACACCTTC; CDR3aa: CASSGAARPDYGYTF; j_gene: TRBJ1-2; abundance: NA; d_gene: NA; v_gene: TRBV27; len: 15
CDR3nt: TGTGCCAGCAGCTCCCGACGAGGGGGGGGGCCACCAACGAGCTCCTACAATGAGCAGTTCTTC; CDR3aa: CASSSRRGGGPPTSSYNEQFF; j_gene: TRBJ2-1; abundance: NA; d_gene: NA; v_gene: TRBV7-6; len: 21
CDR3nt: TGTGCCACCTTTGGATCTGGAGGCTCTGGGGCCAACGTCCTGACTTTC; CDR3aa: CATFGSGGSGANVLTF; j_gene: TRBJ2-6; abundance: once; d_gene: NA; v_gene: TRBV2; len: 16
CDR3nt: TGTGCCAGCAGTTTAGGGACAACCTCCTACGAGCAGTACTTC; CDR3aa: CASSLGTTSYEQYF; j_gene: TRBJ2-7; abundance: many; d_gene: NA; v_gene: TRBV27; len: 14
CDR3nt: TGTGCCAGCAGCCCGCGGGACTCGACTAATGAAAAACTGTTTTTT; CDR3aa: CASSPRDSTNEKLFF; j_gene: TRBJ1-4; abundance: few; d_gene: NA; v_gene: TRBV7-9; len: 15
CDR3nt: TGTGCCAGCAGTGTTTTGGGGGCAAGCAATGAGCAGTTCTTC; CDR3aa: CASSVLGASNEQFF; j_gene: TRBJ2-1; abundance: NA; d_gene: NA; v_gene: TRBV6-1; len: 14